This T cell receptor (beta chain) is drawn from a study of blood T cells in healthy people across ages. Caucasian, healthy and from Russia, the donors were aged between roughly 6 and 100. With a J-beta primer mix and a sample-barcoded 5' primer, a second PCR ran about 7 to 11 cycles. Each CDR3 protein gets one entry after TCRdb re-called the 5' RACE reads with MiXCR. The sample consists of just under 550,000 distinct CDR3 sequences, 24% of them appearing once. This clonotype has only a few counts. What it binds is not known. Study results and limitations: A conclusive naive versus antigen-experienced comparison was prevented by the unsorted PBMCs.

The CDR3 covers 15 residues. The germline V and J ends were trimmed by 4 bases and 2 bases, with 14 bases remaining between them. CDR1 and CDR2 from the germline V gene are MNHEY and SVGEGT. These data were also reused for a study on T cells of mothers and their children.

The TCR comes from a boy aged 5-17 years in good health. Source material: blood. The genes are TRBV6-2 or TRBV6-3 and TRBJ1-1; D gene uncertain. This chain's CDR3 is CASSWKMGYNTEAFF. CDR3 bases: TGTGCCAGCAGTTGGAAAATGGGGTATAACACTGAAGCTTTCTTT.